The 3 T cell receptor beta chains listed next were all sequenced from one sample in a study of T cell responses to AZD1222 COVID-19 vaccine. Some clones are missing from TCRdb's copy, which holds only in-frame ones; the method was immunoSEQ multiplex PCR. This sample has some 140,000 clones; approximately 92% occur once, and the top ten carry 6% to 7.5%. The specimen was peripheral blood, collected 28 days after the second AZD1222 dose. These receptors were taken from an adult who received the AZD1222 COVID-19 vaccine.

The chain joins TRBV6-2 or TRBV6-3 to TRBJ1-1; weak D call: TRBD1 (5 bases). CDR3 length equals 15 residues. V lost 2 bases and J lost 1, with 11 bases in between. CDR1 and CDR2 from the germline V gene are MNHEY and SVGEGT. The CDR3 is CASSYPNTGNTEAFF. Written as DNA, the CDR3 is TGTGCCAGCAGTTACCCCAACACAGGGAACACTGAAGCTTTCTTT.

This clone was picked up a small number of times. This chain uses TRBV7-3 with TRBJ2-1; 7 nucleotides line up with TRBD2. The CDR3 is made up of 16 amino acids. The V gene's germline CDR1 is SGHTA and CDR2 FQGTGA. J gave up 4 bases and V 5 bases, and 11 bases lay outside the gene matches. CDR3 protein: CASSPNPGLLYNEQFF. The DNA of the CDR3 is TGTGCCAGCAGCCCGAATCCGGGACTATTGTACAATGAGCAGTTCTTC.

V is TRBV4-2 and J is TRBJ1-2; 7 bases line up with TRBD1. Looked up from germline, CDR1 is LGHNA and CDR2 is YNFKEQ. V lost 4 bases and J lost 0; bases outside the gene matches: 11. This CDR3 has 17 residues. CDR3 coding DNA: TGTGCCAGCAGCCCCCAAGTGTGGAGGGGGCCTAACTATGGCTACACCTTC. Its protein product is CASSPQVWRGPNYGYTF.